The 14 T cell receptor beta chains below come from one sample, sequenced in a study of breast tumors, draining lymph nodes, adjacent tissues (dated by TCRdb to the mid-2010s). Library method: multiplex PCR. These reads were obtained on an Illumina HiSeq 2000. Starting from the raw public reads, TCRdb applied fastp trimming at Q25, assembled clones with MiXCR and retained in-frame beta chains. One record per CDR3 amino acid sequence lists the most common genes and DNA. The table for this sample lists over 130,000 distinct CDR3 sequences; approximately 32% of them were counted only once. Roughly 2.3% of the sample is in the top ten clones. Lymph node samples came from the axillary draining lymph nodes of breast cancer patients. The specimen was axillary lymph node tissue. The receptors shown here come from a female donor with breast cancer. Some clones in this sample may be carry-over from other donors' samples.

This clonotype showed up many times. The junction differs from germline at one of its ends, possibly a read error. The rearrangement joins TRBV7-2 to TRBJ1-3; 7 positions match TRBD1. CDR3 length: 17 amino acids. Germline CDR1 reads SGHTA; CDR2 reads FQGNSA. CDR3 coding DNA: TGTGCCAGCAGCTTAGTCGCAAGGGGGCCCCCTGGAAACCCCATATATTTT. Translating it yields CASSLVARGPPGNPIYF.

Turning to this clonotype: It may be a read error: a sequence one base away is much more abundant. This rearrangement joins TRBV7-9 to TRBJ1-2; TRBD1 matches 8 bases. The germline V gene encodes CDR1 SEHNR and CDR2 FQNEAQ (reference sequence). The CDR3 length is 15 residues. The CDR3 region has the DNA TGTGCCAGCAGCCCACAGGGGGGAGCTGACTATGGCTACCCCTTC. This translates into CASSPQGGADYGYPF.

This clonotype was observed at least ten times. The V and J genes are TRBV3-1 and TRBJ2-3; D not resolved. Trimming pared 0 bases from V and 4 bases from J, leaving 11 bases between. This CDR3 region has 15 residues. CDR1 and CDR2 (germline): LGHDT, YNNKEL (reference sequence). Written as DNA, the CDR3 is TGTGCCAGCAGCCAAGATCTAGGGTCGGCAGATACGCAGTATTTT. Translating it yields CASSQDLGSADTQYF.

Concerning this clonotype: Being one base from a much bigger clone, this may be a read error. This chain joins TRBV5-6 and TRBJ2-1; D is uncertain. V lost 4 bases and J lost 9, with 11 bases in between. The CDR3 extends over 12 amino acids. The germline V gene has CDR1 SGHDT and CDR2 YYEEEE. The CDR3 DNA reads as TGTGCCAGCAGCCCTTTCGGTCCTGAGCAGTTCTTC. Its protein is CASSPFGPEQFF.

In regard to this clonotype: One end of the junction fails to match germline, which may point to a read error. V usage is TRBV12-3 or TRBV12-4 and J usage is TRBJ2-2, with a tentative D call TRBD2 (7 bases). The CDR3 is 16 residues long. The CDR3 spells CAGSYLAEGDTGELFF. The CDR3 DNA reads TGTGCCGGCAGTTATCTAGCGGAGGGGGACACCGGGGAGCTGTTTTTT.

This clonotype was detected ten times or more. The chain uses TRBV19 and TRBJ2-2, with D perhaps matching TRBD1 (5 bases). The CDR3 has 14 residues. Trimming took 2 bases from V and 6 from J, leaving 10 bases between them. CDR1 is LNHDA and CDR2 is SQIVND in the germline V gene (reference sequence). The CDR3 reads CASSILGVSGELFF. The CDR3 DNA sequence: TGTGCCAGTAGTATACTAGGGGTATCCGGGGAGCTGTTTTTT.

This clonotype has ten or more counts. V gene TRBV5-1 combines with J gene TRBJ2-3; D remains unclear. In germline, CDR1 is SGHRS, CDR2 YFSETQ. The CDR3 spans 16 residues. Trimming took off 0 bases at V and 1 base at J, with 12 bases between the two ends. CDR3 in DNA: TGCGCCAGCAGCTTGGGAGATAGCCTAGGCACAGATACGCAGTATTTT. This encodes CASSLGDSLGTDTQYF.

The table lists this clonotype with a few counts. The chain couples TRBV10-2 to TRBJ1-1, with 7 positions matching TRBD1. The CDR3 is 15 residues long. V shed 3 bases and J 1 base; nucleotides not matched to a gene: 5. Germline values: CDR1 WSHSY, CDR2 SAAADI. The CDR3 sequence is CASSELRQGNTEAFF. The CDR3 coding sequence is TGCGCCAGCAGTGAACTAAGACAGGGGAACACTGAAGCTTTCTTT.

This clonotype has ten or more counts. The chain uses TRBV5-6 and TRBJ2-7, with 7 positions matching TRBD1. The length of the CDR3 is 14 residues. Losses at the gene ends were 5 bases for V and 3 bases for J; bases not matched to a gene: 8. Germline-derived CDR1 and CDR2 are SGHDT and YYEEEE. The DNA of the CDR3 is TGTGCCAGCAGTTACATTGGGACAGTCTACGAGCAGTACTTC. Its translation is CASSYIGTVYEQYF.

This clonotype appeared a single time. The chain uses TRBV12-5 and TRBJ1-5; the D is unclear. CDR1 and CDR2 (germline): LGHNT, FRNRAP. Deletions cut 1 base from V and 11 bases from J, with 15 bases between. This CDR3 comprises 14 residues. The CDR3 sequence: CASGLGLLQETQHF. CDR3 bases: TGTGCTAGTGGTTTGGGACTGTTACAAGAGACCCAGCATTTT.

In DNA form, the CDR3 reads TGCAGTGCTAGATCTCCGGGACGGATGGGGGAGACCCAGTACTTC. Protein: CSARSPGRMGETQYF. This chain joins TRBV20-1 and TRBJ2-5; TRBD1 or TRBD2 may be the D gene (5 bases each). Trimming took 2 bases from V and 5 from J, leaving 18 bases between them. The CDR3 is 15 amino acids. The V gene's germline CDR1 is DFQATT and CDR2 SNEGSKA (reference sequence).

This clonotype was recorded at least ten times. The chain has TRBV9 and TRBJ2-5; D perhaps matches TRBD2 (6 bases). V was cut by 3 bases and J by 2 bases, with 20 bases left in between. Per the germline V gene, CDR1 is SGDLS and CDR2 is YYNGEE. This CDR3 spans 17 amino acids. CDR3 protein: CASSEGRFSTVQETQYF. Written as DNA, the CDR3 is TGTGCCAGCAGCGAAGGGAGGTTTTCGACAGTACAAGAGACCCAGTACTTC.

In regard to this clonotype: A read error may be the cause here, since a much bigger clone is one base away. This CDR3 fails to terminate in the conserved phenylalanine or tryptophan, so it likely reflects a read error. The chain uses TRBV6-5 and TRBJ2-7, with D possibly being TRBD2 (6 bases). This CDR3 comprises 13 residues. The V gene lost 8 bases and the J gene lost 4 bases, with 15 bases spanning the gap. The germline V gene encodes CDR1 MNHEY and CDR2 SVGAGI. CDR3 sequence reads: CASGGRPAYEQYL. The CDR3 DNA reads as TGTGCCAGCGGGGGGAGGCCCGCGTACGAGCAGTACCTC.

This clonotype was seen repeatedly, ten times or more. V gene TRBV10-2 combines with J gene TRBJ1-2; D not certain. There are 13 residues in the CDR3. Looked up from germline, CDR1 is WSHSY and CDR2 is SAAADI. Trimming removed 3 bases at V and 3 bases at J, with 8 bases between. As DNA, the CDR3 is TGCGCCAGCAGTGATTATTCTGACTATGGCTACACCTTC. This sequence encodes CASSDYSDYGYTF.